The 18 T cell receptor beta chains given below trace back to one sample, sequenced in a study of blood T cell repertoires in COVID-19. Measured with immunoSEQ multiplex PCR; TCRdb has only the in-frame clones, and not every one. The repertoire holds roughly 240,000 clones, with roughly four fifths as singletons. The sample taken for sequencing was PBMCs or T cells enriched from blood (not recorded which). The receptors come from a woman in her forties who had been exposed to COVID-19.

This clone appeared a single time. As the CDR3 is not closed by the conserved phenylalanine or tryptophan, this likely results from a read error. The DNA is left out, because the CDR3 cannot be placed on it with certainty; the CDR3 is given as TCRdb lists it. The chain joins TRBV5-1 to TRBJ1-2; TRBD1, as called in the table, went unchecked against the DNA. The CDR3 extends over 18 residues, inclusive of both ends. CDR1 is SGHRS and CDR2 is YFSETQ in the germline V gene. CDR3 amino acids: CASSFSPGGGYHESLTSI.

The genes are TRBV7-2 and TRBJ2-7; D not resolved. The V gene's germline CDR1 is SGHTA and CDR2 FQGNSA. The ends were cut back, 1 base at V and 3 bases at J, with 7 bases in the middle. The CDR3 totals 13 residues. The CDR3: CASSLGPDYEQYF. The CDR3 bases are TGTGCCAGCAGCTTAGGCCCAGACTACGAGCAGTACTTC.

CDR3: CASSLGSPAWTDNSPLHF. The CDR3 nucleotides read TGTGCCAGCAGCTTGGGGAGTCCGGCCTGGACAGATAATTCACCCCTCCACTTT. The chain is built from TRBV5-4 and TRBJ1-6; D is perhaps TRBD1 (6 bases). CDR3 length: 18 amino acids. Deletions cut 0 bases from V and 5 bases from J, with 18 bases between. The germline V gene has CDR1 SGHNT and CDR2 YYREEE (reference sequence). Using reference TRBV5-4 and TRBJ1-6 for the parts outside the CDR3, the full variable domain is ETGVTQSPTHLIKTRGQQVTLRCSSQSGHNTVSWYQQALGQGPQFIFQYYREEENGRGNFPPRFSGLQFPNYSSELNVNALELDDSALYLCASSLGSPAWTDNSPLHFGNGTRLTVT.

Comments on this clone: This sample includes further DNA sequences coding for the same CDR3. The gene calls are TRBV4-2 and TRBJ2-3, with 9 bases identical to TRBD1. The ends lost 4 bases at V and 4 bases at J; junction bases unmatched: 6. CDR1 is LGHNA and CDR2 is YNFKEQ in the germline V gene. The CDR3 is made up of 15 amino acids. The CDR3 here is CASSPGRQGADTQYF. The CDR3 bases are TGTGCCAGCAGCCCTGGCCGACAGGGGGCAGATACGCAGTATTTT.

This sequence joins TRBV6-5 and TRBJ1-4, with 8 nucleotides matching TRBD1. Germline trimming cut 7 bases from V and 10 bases from J; bases unmatched to any gene: 11. CDR1 is MNHEY, CDR2 SVGAGI, per germline. This CDR3 is built from 14 residues. Written as DNA, the CDR3 is TGTGCCAGCACCCCGGACAGGGTTACCCGAAAACTGTTTTTT. This gives the protein CASTPDRVTRKLFF.

The J gene is TRBJ1-2, the V gene TRBV23-1; 10 bases are a match to TRBD1. TRBV23-1 qualifies as an ORF whose function is uncertain. This CDR3 has 13 residues. The V segment lost 3 bases and the J segment 9 bases; nucleotides outside the gene matches: 4. CDR3 region: CASSQTGGERYTF. The CDR3 DNA reads as TGCGCCAGCAGTCAGACAGGGGGCGAGCGCTACACCTTC.

Here the CDR3 DNA reads TGTGCCAGCAGCTGGACAGGGGTAACTAATGAAAAACTGTTTTTT. Encoded protein: CASSWTGVTNEKLFF. The chain has TRBV7-8 and TRBJ1-4; 9 bases line up with TRBD1. The J segment lost 1 base and the V segment lost 4 bases, leaving 1 base of the junction unmatched. Germline lookup yields CDR1 SGHVS and CDR2 FQNEAQ. This CDR3 region has 15 residues.

The chain joins TRBV6-5 to TRBJ1-2; D is perhaps TRBD1 (6 bases). In germline, CDR1 is MNHEY, CDR2 SVGAGI. Trimming took off 4 bases at V and 8 bases at J, with 20 bases between the two ends. The CDR3 is made up of 15 amino acids. Here the CDR3 DNA reads TGTGCCAGCAGTTCCCCAAGAACAGGGTTGGGAGGCTACACCTTC. As protein: CASSSPRTGLGGYTF.

The V call is TRBV4-2, the J call TRBJ1-3, with 7 bases lining up with TRBD1. The junction had 8 bases not matched to a gene; V was cut back by 3 bases and J by 0 bases. The CDR3 spans 17 residues. Germline V gene sequence: CDR1 LGHNA, CDR2 YNFKEQ. CDR3 nucleotide sequence: TGTGCCAGCAGCCACTTCGGGACAGCAAGCTCTGGAAACACCATATATTTT. Its protein product is CASSHFGTASSGNTIYF.

This chain joins TRBV5-1 and TRBJ2-2; D gene uncertain. The CDR3 contains 15 residues. V was cut by 3 bases and J by 0 bases, with 9 bases left in between. From germline, CDR1 is SGHRS and CDR2 YFSETQ. CDR3 nucleotides: TGCGCCAGCAGCTCGCAGGCCCCGAACACCGGGGAGCTGTTTTTT. Translating it yields CASSSQAPNTGELFF.

The chain couples TRBV6-5 to TRBJ2-5; D is possibly TRBD1 (7 bases). Germline V gene data show CDR1 as MNHEY and CDR2 as SVGAGI. This CDR3 comprises 16 residues. V was cut by 0 bases and J by 2 bases, with 13 bases left in between. CDR3: CASSYSRGRGQETQYF. The CDR3 DNA is TGTGCCAGCAGTTACTCGCGGGGCAGGGGGCAAGAGACCCAGTACTTC.

This rearrangement joins TRBV2 to TRBJ1-5, with 12 bases aligning to TRBD1. Losses at the gene ends were 9 bases for V and 1 base for J; bases not matched to a gene: 7. CDR3 length: 16 residues. Germline-derived CDR1 and CDR2 are SNHLY and FYNNEI. CDR3 in amino acids: CASDGTGGSSNQPQHF. CDR3 DNA: TGTGCCAGTGACGGGACAGGGGGCTCAAGCAATCAGCCCCAGCATTTT. Looking up the rest from reference TRBV2 and TRBJ1-5 gives the full variable domain: EPEVTQTPSHQVTQMGQEVILRCVPISNHLYFYWYRQILGQKVEFLVSFYNNEISEKSEIFDDQFSVERPDGSNFTLKIRSTKLEDSAMYFCASDGTGGSSNQPQHFGDGTRLSIL.

The chain joins TRBV4-1 to TRBJ1-2; tentatively, D is TRBD1 (5 bases). Trimming removed 0 bases at V and 8 bases at J, with 10 bases between. Germline CDR1 MGHRA, CDR2 YSYEKL. The CDR3 covers 13 residues. The CDR3 sequence is CASSQEWGDGYTF. CDR3 in DNA: TGCGCCAGCAGCCAAGAGTGGGGGGACGGCTACACCTTC.

The chain uses TRBV9 and TRBJ2-7; D gene ambiguous. The germline CDR1 and CDR2 sequences are SGDLS and YYNGEE. This CDR3 region has 14 residues. Trimming took off 0 bases at V and 2 bases at J, with 9 bases between the two ends. The CDR3 DNA reads TGTGCCAGCAGCGTAGGGCACCTAGCCTACGAGCAGTACTTC. Translating it yields CASSVGHLAYEQYF.

This chain joins TRBV28 and TRBJ1-1; D is ambiguous. The germline gives CDR1 MDHEN, CDR2 SYDVKM. The germline V and J ends were trimmed by 6 bases and 7 bases, with 15 bases remaining between them. This CDR3 is 13 amino acids long. The chain's CDR3 is CASSLARGGEAFF. DNA of the CDR3: TGTGCCAGCAGCCTGGCCCGAGGTGGTGAAGCTTTCTTT.

This clone appeared once. This chain uses TRBV28 with TRBJ1-1, with 8 bases lining up with TRBD1. This CDR3 has 14 residues. The V gene's germline CDR1 is MDHEN and CDR2 SYDVKM. V shed 3 bases and J 5 bases; nucleotides not matched to a gene: 5. CDR3 residues: CASSFYRGRTEAFF. The DNA for the CDR3 is TGTGCCAGCAGTTTCTACAGGGGGAGAACTGAAGCTTTCTTT.

The CDR3 sequence is CASSTGTGYGYTF. For the CDR3, the DNA is TGTGCCAGCAGTACTGGGACAGGGTATGGCTACACCTTC. The rearrangement links TRBV12-3 or TRBV12-4 to TRBJ1-2, with TRBD1 matching 9 bases. The V and J ends lost 5 bases and 5 bases, in that order; junction bases with no gene match: 3. CDR3 length: 13 amino acids.

This clone has just one count. The chain uses TRBV7-9 and TRBJ1-3; no reliable D call. V lost 1 base and J 0 bases, leaving 10 bases between the germline ends. Germline V gene lookup returns CDR1 SEHNR and CDR2 FQNEAQ (reference sequence). CDR3 length equals 16 residues. For the CDR3, the DNA is TGTGCCAGCAGCTTAGAGGGAGGCTCCTCTGGAAACACCATATATTTT. The encoded protein is CASSLEGGSSGNTIYF.